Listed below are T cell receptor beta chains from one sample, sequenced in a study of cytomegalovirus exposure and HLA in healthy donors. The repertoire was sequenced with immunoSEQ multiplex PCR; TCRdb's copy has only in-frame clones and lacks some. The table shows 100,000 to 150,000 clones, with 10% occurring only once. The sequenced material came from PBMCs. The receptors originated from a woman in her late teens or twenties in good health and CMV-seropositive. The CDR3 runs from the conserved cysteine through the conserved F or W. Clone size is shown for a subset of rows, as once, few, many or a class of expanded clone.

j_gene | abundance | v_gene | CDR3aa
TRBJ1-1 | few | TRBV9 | CASSPTGQPYTEAFF
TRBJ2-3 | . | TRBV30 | CAWTPGGLTDTQYF
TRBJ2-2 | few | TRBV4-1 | CASSQIDMGFGTGELFF
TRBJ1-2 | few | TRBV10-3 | CAISETGPNYGYTF
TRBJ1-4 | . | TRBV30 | CAWSGGDRGGKLFF
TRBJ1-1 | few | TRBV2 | CASALEGVNTEAFF
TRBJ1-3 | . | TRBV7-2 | CASSFYGGGNTIYF
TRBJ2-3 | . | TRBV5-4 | CASSLDIADTQYF
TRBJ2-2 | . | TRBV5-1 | CASSLLSGELFF
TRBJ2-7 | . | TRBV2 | CASSETGPSYEQYF
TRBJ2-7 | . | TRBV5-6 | CASSLGQALYEQYF
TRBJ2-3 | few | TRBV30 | CAWIEIAGRGGTDTQYF
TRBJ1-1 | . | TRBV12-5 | CASGSGSANTEAFF
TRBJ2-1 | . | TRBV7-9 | CASSPTGSSEQFF
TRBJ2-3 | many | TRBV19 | CASTREGGDTQYF
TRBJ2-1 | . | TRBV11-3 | CASSFSGNNYNEQFF
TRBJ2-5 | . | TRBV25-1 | CASSDGEETQYF
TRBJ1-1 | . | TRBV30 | CAWVRTDTEAFF
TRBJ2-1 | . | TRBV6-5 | CASSYALRGEQFF
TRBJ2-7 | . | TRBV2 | CASSPTLSTGGFYEQYF
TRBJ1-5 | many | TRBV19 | CASSIAVSNQPQHF
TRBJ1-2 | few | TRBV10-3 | CAISELGGGYTF
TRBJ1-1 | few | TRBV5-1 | CASSLVPQGTTEAFF
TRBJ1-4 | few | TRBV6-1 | CASSESLGDRGEKLFF
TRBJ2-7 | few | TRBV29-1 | CSVGIAGLIYEQYF
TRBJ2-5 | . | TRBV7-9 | CASSQQGALGETQYF
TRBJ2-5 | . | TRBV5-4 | CASSLGTGGAVLRETQYF
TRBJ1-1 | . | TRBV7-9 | CASSLVDTEAFF
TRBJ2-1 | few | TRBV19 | CASSTTSNNEQFF
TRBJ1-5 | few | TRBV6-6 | CASSGQGARQPQHF
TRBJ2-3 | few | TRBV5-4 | CASSLRAGGADTQYF
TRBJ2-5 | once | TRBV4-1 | CASSQVQGLQETQYF
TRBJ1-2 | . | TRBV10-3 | CAIKPHAGNDYGYTF
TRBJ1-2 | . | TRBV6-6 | CASSGRTEYGYTF
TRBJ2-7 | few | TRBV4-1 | CASSHLLEGGYEQYF
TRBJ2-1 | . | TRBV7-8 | CASSLVEGVPYNEQFF
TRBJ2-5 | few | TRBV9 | CASSVREGGETQYF
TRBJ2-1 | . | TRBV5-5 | CASSLAGGSLDEQFF
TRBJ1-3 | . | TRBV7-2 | CASNSGPNSGNTIYF
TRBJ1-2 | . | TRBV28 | CASSLRQPFYGYTF
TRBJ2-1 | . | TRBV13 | CASSGLYNEQFF
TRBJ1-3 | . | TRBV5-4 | CASSSAGTVGNTIYF
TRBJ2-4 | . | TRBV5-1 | CASSLNAGADIQYF
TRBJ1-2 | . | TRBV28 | CASSSGQGFYGYTF
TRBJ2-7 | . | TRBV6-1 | CASSRDREMYEQYF
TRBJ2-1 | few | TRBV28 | CASSGLAGGWGQFF
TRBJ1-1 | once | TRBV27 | CASSFGGGLNTEAFF
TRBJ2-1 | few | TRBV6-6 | CASTPGTRYNEQFF
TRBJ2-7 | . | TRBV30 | CAWSAVYEQYF
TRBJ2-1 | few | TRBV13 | CASSSRVSSYNEQFF
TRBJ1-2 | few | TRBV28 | CASTKDRANYGYTF
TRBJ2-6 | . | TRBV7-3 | CASSEGGTGANVLTF
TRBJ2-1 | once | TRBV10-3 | CAISDSTGAPREQFF